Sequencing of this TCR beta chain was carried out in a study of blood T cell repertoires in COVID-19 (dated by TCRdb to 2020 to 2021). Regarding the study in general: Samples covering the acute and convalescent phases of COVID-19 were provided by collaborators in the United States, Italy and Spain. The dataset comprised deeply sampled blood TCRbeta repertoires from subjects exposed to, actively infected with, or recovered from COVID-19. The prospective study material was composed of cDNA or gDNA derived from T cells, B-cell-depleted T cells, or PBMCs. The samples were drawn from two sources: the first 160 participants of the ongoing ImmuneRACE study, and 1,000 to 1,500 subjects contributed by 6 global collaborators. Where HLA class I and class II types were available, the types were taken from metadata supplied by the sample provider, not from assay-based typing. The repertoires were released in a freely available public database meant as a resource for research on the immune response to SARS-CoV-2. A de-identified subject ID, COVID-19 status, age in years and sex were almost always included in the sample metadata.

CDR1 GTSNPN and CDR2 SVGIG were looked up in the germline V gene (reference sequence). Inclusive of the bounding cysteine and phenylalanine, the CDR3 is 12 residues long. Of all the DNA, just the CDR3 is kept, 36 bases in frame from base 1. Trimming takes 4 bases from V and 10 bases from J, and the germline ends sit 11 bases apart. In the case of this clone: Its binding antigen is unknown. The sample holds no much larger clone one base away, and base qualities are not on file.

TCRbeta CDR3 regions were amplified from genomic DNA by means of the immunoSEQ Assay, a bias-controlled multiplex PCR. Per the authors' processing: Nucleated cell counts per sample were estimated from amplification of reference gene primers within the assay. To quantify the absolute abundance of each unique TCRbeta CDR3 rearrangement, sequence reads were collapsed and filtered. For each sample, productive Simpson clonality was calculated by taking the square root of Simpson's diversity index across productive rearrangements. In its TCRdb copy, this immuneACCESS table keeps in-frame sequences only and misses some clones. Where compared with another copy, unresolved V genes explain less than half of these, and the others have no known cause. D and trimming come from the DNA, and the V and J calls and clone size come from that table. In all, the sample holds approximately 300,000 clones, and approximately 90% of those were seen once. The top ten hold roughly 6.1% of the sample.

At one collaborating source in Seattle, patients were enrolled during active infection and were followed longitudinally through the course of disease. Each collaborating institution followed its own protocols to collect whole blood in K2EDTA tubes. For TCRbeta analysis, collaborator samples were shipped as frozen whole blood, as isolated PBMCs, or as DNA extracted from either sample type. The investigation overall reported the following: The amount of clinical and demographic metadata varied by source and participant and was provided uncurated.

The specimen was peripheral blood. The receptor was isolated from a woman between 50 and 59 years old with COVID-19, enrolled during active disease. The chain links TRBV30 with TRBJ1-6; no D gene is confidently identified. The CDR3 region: CAWKHASSPLHF. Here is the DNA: TGTGCCTGGAAACATGCATCCTCACCCCTCCACTTT.